Below are 26 T cell receptor beta chains sequenced from a single sample in a study of CD8+ T cells in alopecia areata (dated by TCRdb to the late 2010s). The time point label of this sample denotes: around 26 weeks on oral tofacitinib. The sample's treatment or condition label is to be understood as: oral pan-JAK inhibitor, 5-10 mg twice daily. The library was made by the immunoSEQ multiplex PCR assay. RNA was extracted from all samples and reverse transcribed into cDNA, which served as template for TCR sequencing. The table comes from immuneACCESS by way of TCRdb, which keeps in-frame sequences with V and J called. Part of the clones is missing from these tables; in studies checked, under half for an unresolved V gene and the rest for unknown reasons. The sample records about 110,000 clones, approximately 54% of which are singletons. The ten largest clones add up to 10% to 15% of the sample. Sequencing was performed on CD8+ T cells sorted from blood, taken at week 24, from a patient treated with tofacitinib. These receptors all stem from a human donor with alopecia areata.

V is TRBV7-9 and J is TRBJ2-5, with D perhaps matching TRBD1 or TRBD2 (5 bases each). V was shortened by 11 bases and J by 5 bases, with 15 bases between the two germline ends. Germline values: CDR1 SEHNR, CDR2 FQNEAQ (reference sequence). This CDR3 region has 12 residues. CDR3 nucleotide sequence: TGTGCCGGTGACGAGGGACGGGAGACCCAGTACTTC. Amino acid sequence: CAGDEGRETQYF.

The chain couples TRBV13 to TRBJ1-5; D unclear. Germline V gives CDR1 PRHDT, CDR2 FYEKMQ (reference sequence). V was pared by 0 bases and J by 0 bases, with 9 bases between. This CDR3 comprises 16 residues. Written as DNA, the CDR3 is TGTGCCAGCAGCTTAGGGCCGACCCCTAGCAATCAGCCCCAGCATTTT. Translated: CASSLGPTPSNQPQHF.

The chain combines TRBV5-1 with TRBJ2-1; D gene unclear. The CDR3 consists of 14 residues. Germline CDR1 and CDR2: SGHRS and YFSETQ. V lost 3 bases to trimming and J lost 5 bases, with 12 bases between them. The CDR3 DNA reads TGCGCCAGCAGCTACGGACGGAGTAACAATGAGCAGTTCTTC. It encodes CASSYGRSNNEQFF.

The V and J genes are TRBV5-4 and TRBJ1-1; D is ambiguous. Germline V lookup: CDR1 SGHNT, CDR2 YYREEE (reference sequence). V was clipped by 4 bases and J by 0 bases, with 10 bases between them. The CDR3 consists of 14 residues. For the CDR3, the DNA is TGTGCCAGCAGCCCTTTAGACATGAACACTGAAGCTTTCTTT. Protein: CASSPLDMNTEAFF.

This clone occurred a few times. This CDR3 is also generated by other DNA sequences in the sample. This chain joins TRBV4-2 and TRBJ2-7; D is unresolved. The germline CDR1 and CDR2 sequences are LGHNA and YNFKEQ. This CDR3 region has 15 residues. With 1 base removed from V and 2 bases from J, the gap between germline ends came to 12 bases. CDR3: CASSQGLARTYEQYF. The CDR3 nucleotides are TGTGCCAGCAGCCAAGGACTGGCTAGGACCTACGAGCAGTACTTC.

The V call is TRBV27, the J call TRBJ2-2, with 8 bases lining up with TRBD1. The CDR3 length is 14 residues. With V trimmed by 3 bases and J by 5 bases, 2 bases remained unmatched. Germline V gene data show CDR1 as MNHEY and CDR2 as SMNVEV (reference sequence). The DNA of the CDR3 is TGTGCCAGCAGTTTGGACAGGGAAACCGGGGAGCTGTTTTTT. Translating gives CASSLDRETGELFF.

This clone was found a few times. The chain couples TRBV21-1 to TRBJ2-3; TRBD2 reflects the table's D call only, with no check against the DNA. TRBV21-1 is annotated as a pseudogene. This CDR3 has 15 amino acids. The CDR3 spells CASSKGTTSTDTQYF. The CDR3 DNA reads as TGTGCCAGCAGCAAAGGGACTACTAGCACAGATACGCAGTATTTT.

This clone was observed once. In nucleotides, the CDR3 is TGCAGCGTCCTAGCGGGGACAGGGACATACGAGCAGTACTTC. Translated: CSVLAGTGTYEQYF. The chain has TRBV29-1 and TRBJ2-7; D might be TRBD1 or TRBD2, each matching 9 bases. With 6 bases removed from V and 4 bases from J, the gap between germline ends came to 19 bases. Germline values: CDR1 SQVTM, CDR2 ANQGSEA. The CDR3 runs 14 residues.

The chain has TRBV2 and TRBJ2-3, with D hard to call. V was pared by 2 bases and J by 13 bases, with 7 bases between. The CDR3 length is 10 residues. Germline-derived CDR1 and CDR2 are SNHLY and FYNNEI. This CDR3 is CASSESEKYF. CDR3 DNA sequence: TGTGCCAGCAGTGAATCCGAGAAGTATTTT.

The chain uses TRBV7-6 and TRBJ2-5; the match to TRBD2 covers 12 bases. The V gene end was trimmed by 0 bases and the J gene end by 4 bases; junction bases not matched to a gene: 18. CDR1 is SGHVS, CDR2 FNYEAQ, per germline. The CDR3 spans 21 residues. For the CDR3, the DNA is TGTGCCAGCAGCTTAGCCCCGGGACAGGTTCTAGCGGGGGGGCCGGGAGAGACCCAGTACTTC. Translated: CASSLAPGQVLAGGPGETQYF.

This clone has a handful of counts. The chain is built from TRBV11-2 and TRBJ2-1, with D possibly being TRBD2 (6 bases). The CDR3 is made up of 11 amino acids. Deletions cut 6 bases from V and 10 bases from J, with 10 bases between. The germline gives CDR1 SGHAT, CDR2 FQNNGV. The CDR3 reads CASRLAEEQFF. CDR3 DNA sequence: TGTGCCAGCAGACTAGCAGAGGAGCAGTTCTTC.

The CDR3 reads CASSPPLHTDTQYF. The CDR3 nucleotides are TGTGCCAGCAGCCCACCCCTGCACACAGATACGCAGTATTTT. The chain links TRBV7-9 to TRBJ2-3; D remains ambiguous. Trimming stripped 5 bases from V and 2 bases from J, with 11 bases between. The length of the CDR3 is 14 residues. The germline gives CDR1 SEHNR, CDR2 FQNEAQ (reference sequence).

The sample holds one count of this clone. CDR3 nucleotides: TGTGCCAGTATCCCTGGCGGGGGGGAACCCTACAATGAGCAGTTCTTC. It translates to CASIPGGGEPYNEQFF. V is TRBV19 and J is TRBJ2-1; 9 bases fit TRBD2. V lost 7 bases to trimming and J lost 2 bases; unmatched junction nucleotides: 9. The CDR3 has 16 amino acids. CDR1 and CDR2 from the germline V gene are LNHDA and SQIVND (reference sequence).

The genes are TRBV7-9 and TRBJ2-5, with TRBD2 matching 10 bases. The V gene end was trimmed by 5 bases and the J gene end by 2 bases; junction bases not matched to a gene: 5. CDR3 length: 15 amino acids. CDR1 is SEHNR, CDR2 FQNEAQ, per germline (reference sequence). The DNA for the CDR3 is TGTGCCAGCAGCCCGACGGGACTAGCGCAAGAGACCCAGTACTTC. This translates into CASSPTGLAQETQYF.

The J gene is TRBJ1-5, the V gene TRBV27, with D perhaps matching TRBD1 (5 bases). Germline values: CDR1 MNHEY, CDR2 SMNVEV (reference sequence). With 2 bases removed from V and 3 bases from J, the gap between germline ends came to 11 bases. The CDR3 is made up of 15 amino acids. This CDR3 is CASSLGTGFNQPQHF. The CDR3 DNA reads as TGTGCCAGCAGTTTAGGGACGGGCTTCAATCAGCCCCAGCATTTT.

The chain combines TRBV7-8 with TRBJ2-2, with D possibly being TRBD1 (6 bases). The germline V and J ends were trimmed by 1 base and 6 bases, with 15 bases remaining between them. Germline lookup yields CDR1 SGHVS and CDR2 FQNEAQ. The CDR3 spans 16 residues. CDR3 amino acids: CASSLVAHRVSGELFF. The CDR3 bases are TGTGCCAGCAGCTTAGTTGCGCACAGGGTTTCCGGGGAGCTGTTTTTT.

In this sample, this clone turned up a few times. The rearrangement links TRBV6-5 to TRBJ1-2; D possibly corresponds to TRBD1 (5 bases). Between the trimmed V and J ends, which lost 8 bases and 0 bases, there was a span of 13 bases. Germline-derived CDR1 and CDR2 are MNHEY and SVGAGI. This CDR3 region has 14 residues. The DNA of the CDR3 is TGTGCCAGCTATCCCCAGGGAACTAACTATGGCTACACCTTC. Its translation: CASYPQGTNYGYTF.

With respect to this clone: Other DNA sequences in the sample encode the same CDR3. The rearrangement uses TRBV6-5 and TRBJ2-7, with D tentatively TRBD1 (6 bases). Trimming stripped 2 bases from V and 3 bases from J, with 8 bases between. The CDR3 is 13 residues long. Germline CDR1 MNHEY, CDR2 SVGAGI. The CDR3 DNA sequence: TGTGCCAGCAGTTACGGGGGCAGCTACGAGCAGTACTTC. It specifies CASSYGGSYEQYF.

V usage is TRBV5-4 and J usage is TRBJ1-1; D call uncertain. Germline assignment: CDR1 SGHNT and CDR2 YYREEE (reference sequence). The CDR3 is made up of 12 amino acids. Trimming shortened V by 6 bases and J by 7 bases, and 13 bases separated the two germline ends. The chain's CDR3 is CASTSPGNEAFF. CDR3 nucleotide sequence: TGTGCCAGCACTAGTCCGGGGAATGAAGCTTTCTTT.

There are many counts of this clone. One end of the junction varies from germline; a read error may be responsible. The V and J genes are TRBV10-3 and TRBJ2-6, with TRBD2 matching over 7 bases. This CDR3 has 15 residues. CDR1 and CDR2 from the germline V gene are ENHRY and SYGVKD. CDR3 protein: CASSETSAGANVLTF. The CDR3 nucleotides read TGTGCCAGCAGTGAAACTAGCGCTGGGGCCAACGTCCTGACTTTC.

The chain has TRBV13 and TRBJ1-2; unclear D gene. V lost 5 bases, J lost 4 bases, and 20 bases lay in between. CDR1 is PRHDT, CDR2 FYEKMQ, per germline (reference sequence). This CDR3 contains 16 residues. CDR3 bases: TGTGCCAGCAGCGTCGGCCCCACGACCGAGGCCTATGGCTACACCTTC. Protein sequence: CASSVGPTTEAYGYTF.

The chain recombines TRBV5-6 with TRBJ2-7; 7 nucleotides match TRBD1. The CDR3 loop spans 14 amino acids. Per germline, CDR1 SGHDT and CDR2 YYEEEE. V lost 4 bases, J lost 2 bases, and 6 bases stayed unmatched. CDR3 in amino acids: CASSPGTVAYEQYF. In DNA, the CDR3 is TGTGCCAGCAGCCCTGGGACAGTAGCCTACGAGCAGTACTTC.

This clone showed up just a few times. The chain links TRBV10-2 to TRBJ1-3; D remains ambiguous. The CDR3 consists of 11 residues. V was pared by 4 bases and J by 8 bases, with 6 bases between. Germline V CDR1 and CDR2: WSHSY, SAAADI. The DNA for the CDR3 is TGCGCCAGCAGTGCTGGGGACACCATATATTTT. As protein: CASSAGDTIYF.

V gene TRBV18 combines with J gene TRBJ2-3; 8 bases line up with TRBD1. After removal of 0 bases from V and 5 bases from J, the junction contained 1 base not matched to a gene. The CDR3 sequence is 14 residues long. From germline, CDR1 is KGHSH and CDR2 LQKENI. CDR3 sequence (DNA): TGTGCCAGCTCACCACCAGACAGGGGAGATACGCAGTATTTT. Its protein product is CASSPPDRGDTQYF.

This clone appeared a few times. The genes are TRBV13 and TRBJ2-6, with a tentative D call TRBD1 (6 bases). This CDR3 spans 16 amino acids. Germline CDR1 reads PRHDT; CDR2 reads FYEKMQ (reference sequence). V lost 5 bases and J lost 1, with 12 bases in between. In DNA, the CDR3 is TGTGCCAGCAGCGTACGGACAGCATCTGGGGCCAACGTCCTGACTTTC. Translation gives CASSVRTASGANVLTF.

The gene calls are TRBV19 and TRBJ2-1; 10 bases match TRBD2. CDR3 length: 14 amino acids. CDR1 is LNHDA, CDR2 SQIVND, per germline (reference sequence). The V gene end was trimmed by 4 bases and the J gene end by 7 bases; junction bases not matched to a gene: 4. The CDR3 nucleotides are TGTGCCAGTAGTAGCAGCGGGGGGGGTAATGAGCAGTTCTTC. It yields the protein CASSSSGGGNEQFF. Variable domain in full (rest from reference TRBV19 and TRBJ2-1): DGGITQSPKYLFRKEGQNVTLSCEQNLNHDAMYWYRQDPGQGLRLIYYSQIVNDFQKGDIAEGYSVSREKKESFPLTVTSAQKNPTAFYLCASSSSGGGNEQFFGPGTRLTVL.